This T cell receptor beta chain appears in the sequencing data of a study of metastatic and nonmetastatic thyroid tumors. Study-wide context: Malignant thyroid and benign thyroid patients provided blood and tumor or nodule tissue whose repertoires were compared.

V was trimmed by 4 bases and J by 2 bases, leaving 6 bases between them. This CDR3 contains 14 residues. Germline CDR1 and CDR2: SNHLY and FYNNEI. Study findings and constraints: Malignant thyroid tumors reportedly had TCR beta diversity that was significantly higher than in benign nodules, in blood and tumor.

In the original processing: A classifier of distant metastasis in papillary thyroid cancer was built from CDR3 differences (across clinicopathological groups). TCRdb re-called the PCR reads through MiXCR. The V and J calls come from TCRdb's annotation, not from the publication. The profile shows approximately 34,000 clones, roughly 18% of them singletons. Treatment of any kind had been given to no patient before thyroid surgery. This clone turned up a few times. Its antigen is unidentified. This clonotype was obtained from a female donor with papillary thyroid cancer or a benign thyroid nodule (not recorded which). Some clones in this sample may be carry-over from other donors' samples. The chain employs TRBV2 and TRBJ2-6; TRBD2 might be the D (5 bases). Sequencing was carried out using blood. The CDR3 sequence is CASSVGAGANVLTF. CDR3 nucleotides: TGTGCCAGCAGTGTCGGGGCTGGGGCCAACGTCCTGACTTTC.